This T cell receptor (beta chain) derives from a study of T cell clonotyping in hematopoietic cell transplantation (dated by TCRdb to 2020 to 2022). Concerning the study at large: A total of 120 to 150 blood samples were gathered in the study from roughly 37 consecutive transplant recipients along with their related donors. Patients were recruited between late 2015 and January 2017 and followed until September 2020 or death. Summary of the overall study and its limitations: The sample size was limited and the cells went unsorted, which meant the CD4 and CD8 repertoire contributions could not be told apart. Only a small fraction of recipient repertoires overlapped donor repertoires, with over 97% appearing de novo at the given depth. Broader posttransplant TCR repertoire diversity was predicted by donor and pretransplant recipient Inverse Simpson Index values. After transplant, TCR diversity in recipients dropped, and pathologically expanded clonotypes climbed progressively between day 30 and day 180.

For TCR beta sequencing, blood samples came from the related transplant donors. Using Nuclei Lysis Solution, genomic DNA was extracted from unfractionated peripheral blood mononuclear cells that were either fresh or cryopreserved. V is cut by 3 bases and J by 9 bases, and the space between the germline ends is 16 bases. The CDR3, from cysteine to phenylalanine, totals 14 residues. CDR3 DNA is the only sequence kept; it has 42 bases, read in frame from the first base. Reading the germline V gene gives CDR1 SGHDT and CDR2 YYEEEE. With the immunoSEQ assay, which is a bias-controlled multiplex PCR relying on V- and J-specific primers, TCR beta CDR3 regions were amplified from genomic DNA. In a second PCR step, a proprietary barcode and Illumina adapter sequences were attached to the CDR3 amplicons. CDR3 libraries were sequenced on an Illumina MiSeq instrument. In the paper's pipeline: Export and quality control were handled in immunoSEQ Analyzer 3.0, while downstream analyses relied on R Bioconductor and Immunarch. Repertoire metrics were calculated using only productive rearrangements within the normalized downsampled data set. Clonotypes larger than 5 templates in the normalized cohort were defined as pathologically expanded. The Inverse Simpson Index served as the measure of repertoire diversity. To capture all clonotypes, CMV-specificity analyses were performed on the non-normalized data set. TCRdb's version of the immuneACCESS table is confined to in-frame rearrangements and falls short of the full clone set. An unresolved V gene accounts for under half of the shortfall where checked; the remainder is of unknown origin. From that table come the V and J calls and clone size; the DNA was used to work out D and trimming. The table for this sample lists roughly 44,000 clones; 95% of them were counted only once. The ten most abundant clones make up approximately 0.94% of the sample.

A word on this clone: It has no known antigen specificity. The input lacks base qualities; no much larger clone sits a single base away.

The receptor comes from a man aged 25-40 years in good health. Some clones in this sample may be carry-over from other donors' samples. Sequenced material: peripheral blood mononuclear cells. The chain is encoded by TRBV5-6 joined to TRBJ1-5; TRBD1 is perhaps the D gene, given 5 matching bases. The DNA sequence is as follows: TGTGCCAGCAGCTCGGTTTCGGCCGGGGCGCCCCAGCATTTT. It codes for CASSSVSAGAPQHF.